This T cell receptor beta chain was sequenced for a study of blood T cell repertoires in COVID-19. Study-level background: T cells, B-cell-depleted T cells, or PBMCs provided the cDNA or gDNA that served as material.

Original processing notes: Estimation of nucleated cell counts was performed using reference gene primer amplification. This table comes from immunoSEQ multiplex PCR, and its TCRdb copy is limited to in-frame clones, with some not included. D and trimming were read from the DNA, whereas the V and J calls and clone size are those reported in that table. The sample lists 97,000 or so clones, 79% occurring once. The sample taken for sequencing was peripheral blood. This receptor was obtained from a woman aged 80 or older with active or convalescent COVID-19.

Written as DNA, the CDR3 is TGTGCCAGTAGCGCCAGGGGAAGGGCGACGGGAAACAATGAGCAGTTCTTC. It specifies CASSARGRATGNNEQFF. The chain is built from TRBV19 and TRBJ2-1, with D possibly being TRBD1 (6 bases). Germline CDR1 and CDR2: LNHDA and SQIVND (reference sequence). The CDR3 is 17 amino acids. The V gene lost 6 bases and the J gene lost 5 bases, with 23 bases spanning the gap.